Below are 10 T cell receptor beta chains sequenced from a single sample in a study of T cells in Graves' hyperthyroidism and ophthalmopathy. TCR beta CDR3 region amplification was performed from RNA transcripts. The HTBI set primed first-round TCR CDR3 RT-PCR. MiXCR, run by TCRdb on the multiplex PCR reads, gives a single entry per CDR3 protein. This sample has some 800,000 distinct CDR3 sequences; about two fifths occur once, and the top ten carry 8.9%. Sequencing was carried out using blood. Every receptor here comes from a man aged 18-30 years with Graves' hyperthyroidism.

The sample holds a few counts of this clonotype. This chain connects TRBV12-3 or TRBV12-4 to TRBJ2-5; no definite D call. The CDR3 spans 13 residues. Trimming took off 5 bases at V and 5 bases at J, with 12 bases between the two ends. Written as DNA, the CDR3 is TGTGCCAGCAGTCCGAATAACGCGGAGACCCAGTACTTC. Protein sequence: CASSPNNAETQYF.

The table lists this clonotype with many counts. This rearrangement joins TRBV10-2 to TRBJ2-2; the D is unclear. The CDR3 has 11 amino acids. With 2 bases removed from V and 6 bases from J, the gap between germline ends came to 1 base. The germline gives CDR1 WSHSY, CDR2 SAAADI. CDR3 nucleotide sequence: TGCGCCAGCAGTGAGGCCGGGGAGCTGTTTTTT. It specifies CASSEAGELFF.

The V call is TRBV12-3 or TRBV12-4, the J call TRBJ1-1, with D unresolved. CDR3 length equals 15 residues. Trimming cost V 1 base and J 5 bases, with 14 bases left between them. The CDR3 sequence is CASSLEGQVLTEAFF. CDR3 bases: TGTGCCAGCAGTTTAGAGGGCCAGGTCCTTACTGAAGCTTTCTTT.

This clonotype was counted many times. V usage is TRBV10-3 and J usage is TRBJ1-2; 9 bases are shared with TRBD1. Per germline, CDR1 ENHRY and CDR2 SYGVKD. Trimming removed 2 bases from V and 5 bases from J; junction bases left unmatched: 0. This CDR3 has 13 amino acids. This CDR3 is CAISEDRGYGYTF. The CDR3 DNA reads TGTGCCATCAGTGAGGACAGGGGGTATGGCTACACCTTC.

This clonotype was counted ten times or more. This chain connects TRBV7-9 to TRBJ2-7, with D unclear. V was trimmed by 1 base and J by 3 bases, leaving 7 bases between them. Looked up from germline, CDR1 is SEHNR and CDR2 is FQNEAQ (reference sequence). The CDR3 covers 13 residues. In DNA, the CDR3 is TGTGCCAGCAGCTTAGGAGGCCTCTACGAGCAGTACTTC. It yields the protein CASSLGGLYEQYF.

The CDR3 nucleotides read TGTGCCTGGAGTGGCCCTCGGGGTAGCAATCAGCCCCAGCATTTT. Translated: CAWSGPRGSNQPQHF. The genes are TRBV10-3 and TRBJ1-5; D is unclear. Germline values: CDR1 ENHRY, CDR2 SYGVKD. CDR3 length equals 15 residues. V shed 11 bases and J shed 0 bases, with 17 bases lying between them.

A note on this clonotype: Relative to the germline gene, one junction end is altered; a read error may explain this. This chain joins TRBV9 and TRBJ1-1; D gene uncertain. The germline CDR1 and CDR2 sequences are SGDLS and YYNGEE. The CDR3 spans 14 residues. The CDR3 bases are TGCGCCAGCAGCCACAGTTCGTTGAACACTGAAGCTTTCTTT. Translating gives CASSHSSLNTEAFF.

The chain uses TRBV7-2 and TRBJ2-7, with D uncertain. The DNA end favors TRBJ2-5, so the J call may be wrong. The CDR3 extends over 14 amino acids. The germline gives CDR1 SGHTA, CDR2 FQGNSA. The CDR3 DNA follows: TGTGCCAGCAGCTTAGAAGTAGGGCCGGCGACCCAGTACTTC. Its translation is CASSLEVGPATQYF.

This clonotype was detected only a few times. This rearrangement joins TRBV27 to TRBJ2-5; D is possibly TRBD1 or TRBD2 (6 bases each). The CDR3 runs to 15 residues. CDR1 MNHEY and CDR2 SMNVEV come from the germline V gene (reference sequence). The V end lost 3 bases, the J end lost 5 bases, and 16 bases lay between the germline ends. For the CDR3, the DNA is TGTGCCAGCAGTTTGTGGGGGGCGGAGGCGGAGACCCAGTACTTC. Translation gives CASSLWGAEAETQYF.

The CDR3 loop is CASSVNRDRGYGYTF. In DNA, the CDR3 is TGTGCCAGCAGTGTTAACAGGGACAGGGGGTATGGCTACACCTTC. The V gene is TRBV2, the J gene TRBJ1-2; 11 bases line up with TRBD1. CDR3 length: 15 amino acids. Germline trimming cut 4 bases from V and 5 bases from J; bases unmatched to any gene: 6. Germline lookup yields CDR1 SNHLY and CDR2 FYNNEI. The full variable domain, rest sourced from reference TRBV2 and TRBJ1-2, is EPEVTQTPSHQVTQMGQEVILRCVPISNHLYFYWYRQILGQKVEFLVSFYNNEISEKSEIFDDQFSVERPDGSNFTLKIRSTKLEDSAMYFCASSVNRDRGYGYTFGSGTRLTVV.